These T cell receptor beta chains were read from a single sample in a study of shared clonotypes between healthy human individuals. The method was immunoSEQ multiplex PCR; TCRdb's version includes in-frame clones alone and lacks a portion of them. The top ten clones hold approximately 0.4% of a sample with 1.4 million or so clones, approximately 98.5% of them seen once. Material: naive CD4+ T cells sorted from blood. These receptors were taken from a man aged 25-40 years in good health. Each CDR3 is given with its conserved first and last residue. Each record gives: D gene, J gene, clone size, V gene, CDR3 protein, CDR3 DNA. The D gene is left open where the match is weak. Clone size is shown for a subset of rows, as once, few, many or a class of expanded clone.

.	TRBJ1-1	once	TRBV9	CASSVTGENTEAFF	TGTGCCAGCAGCGTAACAGGAGAGAACACTGAAGCTTTCTTT
.	TRBJ2-3	.	TRBV15	CATSRDLGTSTDTQYF	TGTGCCACCAGCAGAGATCTCGGGACTAGCACAGATACGCAGTATTTT
.	TRBJ2-7	.	TRBV21-1	CASSKGEGKPIYEQYF	TGTGCCAGCAGCAAAGGAGAGGGAAAGCCCATATACGAGCAGTACTTC
TRBD1	TRBJ1-5	few	TRBV30	CAWSTGDNQPQHF	TGTGCCTGGAGTACAGGGGACAATCAGCCCCAGCATTTT
.	TRBJ1-5	.	TRBV6-1	CASSEVRSNQPQHF	TGTGCCAGCAGTGAAGTTCGGTCCAATCAGCCCCAGCATTTT
TRBD2	TRBJ2-3	once	TRBV2	CASTREPTDTQYF	TGTGCCAGCACGCGGGAGCCCACAGATACGCAGTATTTT
.	TRBJ2-7	few	TRBV7-9	CASSSGRGVGGPYEQYF	TGTGCCAGCAGTTCCGGCAGGGGAGTGGGAGGGCCCTACGAGCAGTACTTC
.	TRBJ2-6	.	TRBV11-2	CASSLVPSGANVLTF	TGTGCCAGCAGCTTAGTCCCCTCTGGGGCCAACGTCCTGACTTTC
.	TRBJ1-1	.	TRBV27	CASSLNKVAGDNTEAFF	TGTGCCAGCAGTTTAAATAAGGTGGCAGGGGATAACACTGAAGCTTTCTTT
.	TRBJ2-1	.	TRBV2	CASSESGSFGNEQFF	TGTGCCAGCAGTGAATCGGGGTCGTTCGGGAATGAGCAGTTCTTC